This T cell receptor beta chain was identified in a study of CXCR3-negative and CXCR3-positive naive CD8 T cells. The study's findings and limits: TRBV-TRBJ usage was similar across naive CXCR3 subsets but distinct in memory cells. Naive CXCR3-positive cells had TRB CDR3s more hydrophobic than those of CXCR3-negative naive cells.

cDNA libraries for TRB were generated by 5' RACE incorporating UMI labels. TCRdb reprocessed the 5' RACE reads and reports one entry per CDR3 protein, with no DNA. The listing records fewer than 140,000 distinct CDR3 sequences. Details on this clonotype: Its antigen is unidentified.

The sample comprised naive CXCR3+ CD8+ T cells from blood. Subset denoted: CD45RO-CCR7+CD27+CD95- naive CD8+ T cells expressing CXCR3 (TNR3+). The TCR sequence derives from a human donor in good health. Some clones in this sample may be carry-over from other donors' samples.

The CDR3 reads CASTVARGVGETQYF. This chain connects TRBV28 to TRBJ2-5; TCRdb's D call, TRBD2, is unchecked because there is no DNA. CDR3 length equals 15 residues. Germline CDR1 and CDR2: MDHEN and SYDVKM. Drawing the rest from reference TRBV28 and TRBJ2-5, the complete variable domain is DVKVTQSSRYLVKRTGEKVFLECVQDMDHENMFWYRQDPGLGLRLIYFSYDVKMKEKGDIPEGYSVSREKKERFSLILESASTNQTSMYLCASTVARGVGETQYFGPGTRLLVL.